What follows are 32 T cell receptor beta chains derived from one specimen sequenced in a study of blood T cell repertoires in COVID-19. The assay was immunoSEQ multiplex PCR, and TCRdb's table has in-frame clones only and misses some. The table records about 380,000 clones, approximately 84% of them present only once. Sample: PBMCs or T cells enriched from blood (not recorded which). Receptor source: a woman in her twenties or thirties who had recovered from COVID-19.

CDR3 nucleotide sequence: TGTGCCAGTAGTGGACAGGGAATGGGGGAGCAGTACTTC. This codes for CASSGQGMGEQYF. The chain carries TRBV19 and TRBJ2-7, with 8 bases aligning to TRBD1. The CDR3 runs 13 residues. CDR1 is LNHDA, CDR2 SQIVND, per germline (reference sequence). With 5 bases clipped from V and 7 bases from J, the junction kept 7 bases outside the gene matches.

The table lists this clone with a few counts. The rearrangement joins TRBV30 to TRBJ1-2; TRBD1 is a possible D gene (5 bases). This CDR3 region has 12 residues. The germline V and J ends were trimmed by 4 bases and 10 bases, with 16 bases remaining between them. Germline V gives CDR1 GTSNPN, CDR2 SVGIG (reference sequence). This chain's CDR3 is CAWIQVSFDYTF. In DNA form, the CDR3 reads TGTGCCTGGATACAGGTTTCCTTTGACTACACCTTC.

The chain carries TRBV6-4 and TRBJ2-5; 8 positions agree with TRBD1. With V trimmed by 5 bases and J by 2 bases, 7 bases remained unmatched. The CDR3 is 15 residues long. Germline CDR1 MRHNA, CDR2 SNTAGT. CDR3 nucleotides: TGTGCCAGCAGTCCCGGGACAGGTGATCAAGAGACCCAGTACTTC. It translates to CASSPGTGDQETQYF.

In this sample, this clone turned up once. The chain joins TRBV6-5 to TRBJ2-7, with D possibly matching TRBD1 (5 bases). CDR3 length equals 13 residues. V shed 10 bases and J shed 0 bases, with 13 bases lying between them. The germline V gene has CDR1 MNHEY and CDR2 SVGAGI. CDR3: CATQGSSSYEQYF. As DNA, the CDR3 is TGTGCCACCCAGGGTTCCAGCTCCTACGAGCAGTACTTC.

The chain carries TRBV7-3 and TRBJ2-7; a possible D gene is TRBD2 (7 bases). The V end lost 6 bases, the J end lost 2 bases, and 20 bases lay between the germline ends. This CDR3 has 16 residues. Germline CDR1 SGHTA, CDR2 FQGTGA. CDR3: CASRYMAGGTTYEQYF. The DNA of the CDR3 is TGTGCCAGCAGGTATATGGCCGGGGGGACAACCTACGAGCAGTACTTC.

This chain connects TRBV11-2 to TRBJ2-1, with a possible D match to TRBD1 (6 bases). The CDR3 is 12 amino acids. The germline CDR1 and CDR2 sequences are SGHAT and FQNNGV. V gave up 5 bases and J gave up 8 bases, with 10 bases separating them. CDR3 nucleotides: TGTGCCAGCAGCCCCCAGGGGTATGAGCAGTTCTTC. This encodes CASSPQGYEQFF.

CDR3 in amino acids: CASSFTNNSPLHF. CDR3 coding DNA: TGTGCCAGCAGTTTTACAAATAATTCACCCCTCCACTTT. V gene TRBV27 combines with J gene TRBJ1-6; no firm D call. Trimming removed 3 bases from V and 5 bases from J, with 5 bases in between. The length of the CDR3 is 13 residues. CDR1 is MNHEY and CDR2 is SMNVEV in the germline V gene (reference sequence).

The rearrangement links TRBV11-2 to TRBJ2-1; D is possibly TRBD2 (6 bases). V was shortened by 3 bases and J by 4 bases, with 10 bases between the two germline ends. CDR3 length: 14 residues. CDR1 and CDR2 from the germline V gene are SGHAT and FQNNGV. The CDR3 coding sequence is TGTGCCAGCAGCTTGGCGGGACCTTACAATGAGCAGTTCTTC. Protein: CASSLAGPYNEQFF.

V is TRBV19 and J is TRBJ2-7, with 8 positions matching TRBD1. Germline V gives CDR1 LNHDA, CDR2 SQIVND (reference sequence). With V trimmed by 5 bases and J by 2 bases, 11 bases remained unmatched. The CDR3 runs to 16 residues. In DNA form, the CDR3 reads TGTGCCAGTAGTCCATCCGCAGGACAGGGCGCCTACGAGCAGTACTTC. This codes for CASSPSAGQGAYEQYF.

The chain combines TRBV18 with TRBJ2-3; D possibly corresponds to TRBD2 (6 bases). The germline V gene has CDR1 KGHSH and CDR2 LQKENI. This CDR3 is 15 amino acids long. V lost 4 bases and J 3 bases, leaving 14 bases between the germline ends. This CDR3 is CASSLSPEGTDTQYF. The CDR3 bases are TGTGCCAGCTCACTCTCACCGGAGGGTACAGATACGCAGTATTTT.

This clone was seen more than once but under ten times. The J gene is TRBJ1-2, the V gene TRBV5-4; TRBD1 agrees at 8 bases. The CDR3 has 14 amino acids. CDR1 and CDR2 from the germline V gene are SGHNT and YYREEE (reference sequence). J lost 5 bases, V lost 4 bases, and 7 bases had no gene match. The CDR3 protein is CASSLGTGSYGYTF. The CDR3 bases are TGTGCCAGCAGCCTCGGGACAGGCTCGTATGGCTACACCTTC.

The chain links TRBV4-1 to TRBJ2-5, with D possibly TRBD2 on 7 matching bases. Trimming removed 0 bases at V and 7 bases at J, with 15 bases between. The length of the CDR3 is 15 residues. Germline-derived CDR1 and CDR2 are MGHRA and YSYEKL. The CDR3 region is CASSQDQGGAVTQYF. CDR3 nucleotides: TGCGCCAGCAGCCAAGATCAAGGGGGGGCGGTGACCCAGTACTTC.

The genes are TRBV24-1 and TRBJ2-5; TRBD1 matches 7 bases. V shed 4 bases and J 0 bases; nucleotides not matched to a gene: 4. The CDR3 spans 15 residues. Per germline, CDR1 KGHDR and CDR2 SFDVKD. The CDR3 here is CATSDPTGDQETQYF. In nucleotides, the CDR3 is TGTGCCACCAGTGACCCTACAGGGGACCAAGAGACCCAGTACTTC.

The V and J genes are TRBV6-5 and TRBJ2-4; D is undetermined. The length of the CDR3 is 13 residues. V was clipped by 5 bases and J by 10 bases, with 15 bases between them. CDR1 MNHEY and CDR2 SVGAGI come from the germline V gene. The CDR3 spells CASSPAGSPIQYF. For the CDR3, the DNA is TGTGCCAGCAGTCCCGCCGGGTCCCCTATTCAGTACTTC.

The V call is TRBV4-1, the J call TRBJ2-1; the D is unclear. This CDR3 is built from 14 residues. CDR1 and CDR2 from the germline V gene are MGHRA and YSYEKL. Deletions cut 0 bases from V and 2 bases from J, with 5 bases between. The CDR3: CASSQETAYNEQFF. The CDR3 DNA reads as TGCGCCAGCAGCCAAGAAACGGCCTACAATGAGCAGTTCTTC.

V usage is TRBV5-8 and J usage is TRBJ1-3; 7 nucleotides line up with TRBD1. From germline, CDR1 is SGHTS and CDR2 YDEGEE. After removal of 3 bases from V and 0 bases from J, the junction contained 0 bases not matched to a gene. The CDR3 consists of 14 residues. CDR3 residues: CASSWTGSGNTIYF. In DNA, the CDR3 is TGTGCCAGCAGCTGGACAGGCTCTGGAAACACCATATATTTT. The variable domain in full, with the rest retrieved from reference TRBV5-8 and TRBJ1-3, is EAGVTQSPTHLIKTRGQQATLRCSPISGHTSVYWYQQALGLGLQFLLWYDEGEERNRGNFPPRFSGRQFPNYSSELNVNALELEDSALYLCASSWTGSGNTIYFGEGSWLTVV.

This clone turned up a few times. This chain uses TRBV24-1 with TRBJ1-1; 8 nucleotides align to TRBD1. The CDR3 spans 18 residues. Germline CDR1 and CDR2: KGHDR and SFDVKD. With 5 bases clipped from V and 1 base from J, the junction kept 14 bases outside the gene matches. The CDR3 reads CATSVKPGQVQQNTEAFF. In DNA, the CDR3 is TGTGCCACCAGTGTCAAACCGGGACAGGTACAACAGAACACTGAAGCTTTCTTT.

The chain joins TRBV30 to TRBJ2-1, with D possibly matching TRBD2 (5 bases). This CDR3 has 12 residues. The germline V gene encodes CDR1 GTSNPN and CDR2 SVGIG (reference sequence). V lost 0 bases and J lost 12, with 12 bases in between. CDR3 nucleotides: TGTGCCTGGAGTGTACAGAGGGAGTGGCAGTTCTTC. This codes for CAWSVQREWQFF.

This chain uses TRBV30 with TRBJ2-7, with a tentative D call TRBD2 (6 bases). Germline loops: CDR1 GTSNPN, CDR2 SVGIG (reference sequence). This CDR3 has 15 residues. V lost 0 bases, J lost 6 bases, and 18 bases lay in between. The CDR3 sequence: CAWSVGGFPIGEQYF. In DNA form, the CDR3 reads TGTGCCTGGAGTGTTGGGGGGTTCCCAATTGGCGAGCAGTACTTC.

The chain has TRBV7-9 and TRBJ2-3; D might be TRBD2 (5 bases). The CDR3 spans 13 residues. Germline V gene lookup returns CDR1 SEHNR and CDR2 FQNEAQ (reference sequence). The V gene lost 8 bases and the J gene lost 2 bases, with 11 bases spanning the gap. The CDR3 DNA is TGTGCCAGCGGCGGGCTTCTCACAGATACGCAGTATTTT. Translating gives CASGGLLTDTQYF.

The CDR3 region has the DNA TGTGCCTGGAGTTCGTGGGCAGGTGGTCAGCCCCAGCATTTT. Translated: CAWSSWAGGQPQHF. The chain couples TRBV30 to TRBJ1-5; D unresolved. The CDR3 runs 14 residues. Trimming removed 2 bases from V and 6 bases from J, with 14 bases in between. The germline V gene encodes CDR1 GTSNPN and CDR2 SVGIG (reference sequence).

The rearrangement joins TRBV11-2 to TRBJ1-2, with 9 positions matching TRBD1. The CDR3 sequence is 16 residues long. Germline-derived CDR1 and CDR2 are SGHAT and FQNNGV. The junction had 10 bases not matched to a gene; V was cut back by 5 bases and J by 3 bases. For the CDR3, the DNA is TGTGCCAGCAGCCGACAGGGACAGGGAAAGGACTATGGCTACACCTTC. The encoded protein is CASSRQGQGKDYGYTF.

The CDR3 region is CASRITPEGHGYTF. CDR3 DNA sequence: TGTGCCAGTAGAATCACACCAGAGGGCCATGGCTACACCTTC. The rearrangement uses TRBV19 and TRBJ1-2; D not certain. Trimming removed 6 bases from V and 6 bases from J, with 17 bases in between. The CDR3 is 14 residues long. CDR1 is LNHDA and CDR2 is SQIVND in the germline V gene (reference sequence).

The rearrangement joins TRBV5-1 to TRBJ2-2, with 10 nucleotides matching TRBD1. The CDR3 contains 16 residues. CDR1 SGHRS and CDR2 YFSETQ come from the germline V gene. V shed 0 bases and J 5 bases; nucleotides not matched to a gene: 4. This CDR3 reads CASSLAWTGGTGELFF. The CDR3 DNA is TGCGCCAGCAGCTTGGCCTGGACAGGGGGGACCGGGGAGCTGTTTTTT.

The genes are TRBV7-8 and TRBJ2-1; 7 bases are a match to TRBD2. Trimming removed 10 bases from V and 10 bases from J; junction bases left unmatched: 7. From germline, CDR1 is SGHVS and CDR2 FQNEAQ. The CDR3 sequence is 11 residues long. In nucleotides, the CDR3 is TGTGCCACCGAGCGGACTAGGGAGCAGTTCTTC. This sequence encodes CATERTREQFF. Using reference TRBV7-8 and TRBJ2-1 for the parts outside the CDR3, the full variable domain is GAGVSQSPRYKVAKRGQDVALRCDPISGHVSLFWYQQALGQGPEFLTYFQNEAQLDKSGLPSDRFFAERPEGSVSTLKIQRTQQEDSAVYLCATERTREQFFGPGTRLTVL.

This clone was seen only a few times. The rearrangement uses TRBV3-1 (or the pseudogene TRBV3-2) and TRBJ1-6; a weak D match, TRBD1 (6 bases). CDR1 and CDR2 (germline): LGHDT, YNNKEL (reference sequence). The V end lost 3 bases, the J end lost 8 bases, and 20 bases lay between the germline ends. CDR3 length: 17 amino acids. The CDR3 DNA follows: TGTGCCAGCAGCCATTCCGGGACACGGTCTTGGGATTCACCCCTCCACTTT. This encodes CASSHSGTRSWDSPLHF.

J is TRBJ1-5 and V is TRBV19, with TRBD1 matching 8 bases. The germline V gene has CDR1 LNHDA and CDR2 SQIVND (reference sequence). Losses at the gene ends were 8 bases for V and 0 bases for J; bases not matched to a gene: 18. This CDR3 has 19 residues. Here the CDR3 DNA reads TGTGCCAGTCGTCTTAAACCGGGACAGGCAGACTATAGCAATCAGCCCCAGCATTTT. This gives the protein CASRLKPGQADYSNQPQHF.

In nucleotides, the CDR3 is TGCGCCAGCAGCTTGGCCGGGGGGGCCTACAATGAGCAGTTCTTC. Translating gives CASSLAGGAYNEQFF. This chain connects TRBV5-1 to TRBJ2-1; 8 positions match TRBD2. V shed 0 bases, J shed 2 bases, and the junction held 1 base outside the gene matches. Germline lookup yields CDR1 SGHRS and CDR2 YFSETQ. CDR3 length: 15 residues.

The CDR3 here is CASSLATGSYGYTF. In DNA, the CDR3 is TGTGCCAGCAGCTTGGCCACAGGGAGCTATGGCTACACCTTC. The chain has TRBV5-4 and TRBJ1-2; weak D call: TRBD1 (6 bases). This CDR3 contains 14 residues. CDR1 and CDR2 from the germline V gene are SGHNT and YYREEE (reference sequence). V lost 0 bases to trimming and J lost 4 bases, with 10 bases between them.

The chain combines TRBV19 with TRBJ2-2; D may be TRBD1 (6 bases). The CDR3 sequence is 16 residues long. Germline assignment: CDR1 LNHDA and CDR2 SQIVND (reference sequence). Trimming took off 5 bases at V and 0 bases at J, with 13 bases between the two ends. The DNA for the CDR3 is TGTGCCAGTAGTGAAACCGGGACACCGAACACCGGGGAGCTGTTTTTT. Its translation: CASSETGTPNTGELFF.

This clone has a single count. V usage is TRBV4-2 and J usage is TRBJ1-2; D is unclear. The CDR3 is 14 residues long. Germline CDR1 and CDR2: LGHNA and YNFKEQ. Trimming left V 1 base short and J 6 bases short, with 12 bases between. CDR3 sequence (DNA): TGTGCCAGCAGCCAAGGGTGGGCAGGAAATGGCTACACCTTC. Translation gives CASSQGWAGNGYTF.

The chain combines TRBV5-1 with TRBJ1-1; TRBD1 is a possible D gene (5 bases). From germline, CDR1 is SGHRS and CDR2 YFSETQ. The CDR3 has 15 amino acids. V lost 1 base and J lost 1, with 11 bases in between. CDR3 sequence: CASSLRPDTNTEAFF. As DNA, the CDR3 is TGCGCCAGCAGCTTGCGTCCGGACACGAACACTGAAGCTTTCTTT.